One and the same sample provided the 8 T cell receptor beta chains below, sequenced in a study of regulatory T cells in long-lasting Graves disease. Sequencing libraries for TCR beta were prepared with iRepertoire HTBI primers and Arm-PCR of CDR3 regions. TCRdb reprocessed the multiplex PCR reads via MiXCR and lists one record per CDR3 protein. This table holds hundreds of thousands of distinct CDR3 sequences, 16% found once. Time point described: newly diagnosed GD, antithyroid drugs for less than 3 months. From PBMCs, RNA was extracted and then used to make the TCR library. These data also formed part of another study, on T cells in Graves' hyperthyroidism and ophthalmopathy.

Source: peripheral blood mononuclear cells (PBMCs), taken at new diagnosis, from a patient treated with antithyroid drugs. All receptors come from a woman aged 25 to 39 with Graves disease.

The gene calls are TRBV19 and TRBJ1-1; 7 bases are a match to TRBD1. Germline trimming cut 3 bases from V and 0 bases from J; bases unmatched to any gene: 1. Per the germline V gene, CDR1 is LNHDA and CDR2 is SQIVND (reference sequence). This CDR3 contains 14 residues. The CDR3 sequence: CASSIRGMNTEAFF. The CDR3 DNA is TGTGCCAGTAGTATCAGGGGGATGAACACTGAAGCTTTCTTT.

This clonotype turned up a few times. The CDR3 loop reads CSASFQSYEQYF. CDR3 sequence (DNA): TGCAGTGCTAGTTTCCAATCCTACGAGCAGTACTTC. The chain couples TRBV20-1 to TRBJ2-7; D uncertain. With 3 bases removed from V and 1 base from J, the gap between germline ends came to 7 bases. The germline V gene has CDR1 DFQATT and CDR2 SNEGSKA (reference sequence). The CDR3 loop spans 12 amino acids.

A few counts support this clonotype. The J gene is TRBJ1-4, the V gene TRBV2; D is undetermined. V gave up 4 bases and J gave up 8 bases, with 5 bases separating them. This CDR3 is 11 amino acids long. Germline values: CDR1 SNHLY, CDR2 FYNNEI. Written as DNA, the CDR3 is TGTGCCAGCAGTGTCAGGGAAAAACTGTTTTTT. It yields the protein CASSVREKLFF.

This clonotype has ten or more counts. CDR3 in DNA: TGTGCCAGCAGCTTAGCTCAGGGGTTGAAGGGAGATACGCAGTATTTT. Translating gives CASSLAQGLKGDTQYF. The J gene is TRBJ2-3, the V gene TRBV11-2, with D possibly matching TRBD1 (6 bases). The V end lost 1 base, the J end lost 5 bases, and 16 bases lay between the germline ends. This CDR3 has 16 residues. CDR1 is SGHAT and CDR2 is FQNNGV in the germline V gene.

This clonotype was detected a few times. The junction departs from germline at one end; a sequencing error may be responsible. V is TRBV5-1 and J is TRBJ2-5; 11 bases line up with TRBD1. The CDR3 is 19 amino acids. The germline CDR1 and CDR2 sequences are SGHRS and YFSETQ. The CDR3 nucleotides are TGCGCCAGCAGCTTCGGGAAGGGACAGGGGGATGGTTCGCGAGAGGCCCAGTACTTC. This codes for CASSFGKGQGDGSREAQYF.

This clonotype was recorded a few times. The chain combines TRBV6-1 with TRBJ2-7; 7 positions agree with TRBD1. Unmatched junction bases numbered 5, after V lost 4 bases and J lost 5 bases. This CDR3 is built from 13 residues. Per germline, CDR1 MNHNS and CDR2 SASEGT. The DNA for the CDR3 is TGTGCCAGCAGTGCGACAGGGTTGGACGAGCAGTACTTC. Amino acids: CASSATGLDEQYF.

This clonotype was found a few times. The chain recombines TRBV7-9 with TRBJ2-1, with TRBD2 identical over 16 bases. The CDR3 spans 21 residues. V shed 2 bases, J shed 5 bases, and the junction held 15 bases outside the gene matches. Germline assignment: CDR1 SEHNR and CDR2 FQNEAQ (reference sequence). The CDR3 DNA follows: TGTGCCAGCAGCTTAAAGGCCCCGGGACTAGCGGGAGGGAACCAAAACAATGAGCAGTTCTTC. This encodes CASSLKAPGLAGGNQNNEQFF.

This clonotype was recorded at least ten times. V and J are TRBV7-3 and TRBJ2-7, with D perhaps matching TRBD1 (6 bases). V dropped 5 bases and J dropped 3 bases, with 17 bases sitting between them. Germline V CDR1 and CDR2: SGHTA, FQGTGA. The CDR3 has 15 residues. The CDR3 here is CASSQRQASRYEQYF. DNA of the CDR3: TGTGCCAGCAGCCAACGACAGGCTAGCCGCTACGAGCAGTACTTC.